Sequencing of this T cell receptor (beta chain) was carried out in a study of cytomegalovirus exposure and HLA in healthy donors. As for the study in general: HLA-typed donors were the source of some 85 million unique TCRs, which an early data release held.

Of note for this clone: Its antigen is still unknown.

Study-level findings and limits: Accurate predictions that matched the HLA-A and HLA-B alleles of most subjects were reportedly made from TCR beta sequences. For most TCR sequences rarity was the rule, although some public TCRs occurred in many donors.

With 60 Vbeta and 13 Jbeta primers, the PCR was carried out. Clones were read by immunoSEQ multiplex PCR, and TCRdb kept only the in-frame ones, dropping some. The listing contains some 130,000 clones. The CDR3 consists of 15 residues. CDR1 LNHDA and CDR2 SQIVND come from the germline V gene (reference sequence). With 6 bases removed from V and 0 bases from J, the gap between germline ends came to 12 bases. The chain links TRBV19 to TRBJ2-1; D is uncertain. The sequence derives from a man between 18 and 29 years old in good health and CMV-seronegative. Material for sequencing was PBMCs. This CDR3 reads CASRTQVSSYNEQFF. In nucleotides, the CDR3 is TGTGCCAGTAGGACCCAGGTTAGCTCCTACAATGAGCAGTTCTTC.